These 25 T cell receptor beta chains were all obtained from the same sample, sequenced in a study of early stage breast cancer tumors. TCRdb keeps only in-frame clones here, not all; method: immunoSEQ multiplex PCR. The repertoire holds about 5,000 clones, with around two thirds as singletons. The sample was breast tumor tissue. The receptors stem from a person in their fifties with breast cancer.

The V gene is TRBV7-3, the J gene TRBJ2-5; tentative D call: TRBD2 (6 bases). The CDR3 has 15 residues. V lost 2 bases to trimming and J lost 3 bases, with 13 bases between them. CDR1 is SGHTA, CDR2 FQGTGA, per germline. DNA for the CDR3: TGTGCCAGCAGCTTAGGATACCGGGAGAAAGAGACCCAGTACTTC. The encoded protein is CASSLGYREKETQYF.

The chain has TRBV5-1 and TRBJ2-3, with 7 bases matching TRBD2. The J segment lost 2 bases and the V segment lost 0 bases, leaving 6 bases of the junction unmatched. The length of the CDR3 is 16 residues. Germline CDR1 is SGHRS and CDR2 is YFSETQ. The CDR3 sequence is CASSLEGGGLTDTQYF. Written as DNA, the CDR3 is TGCGCCAGCAGCTTGGAGGGCGGGGGACTCACAGATACGCAGTATTTT.

CDR3 in amino acids: CASSVDRNYGYTF. The CDR3 nucleotides are TGTGCCAGCAGCGTAGACAGGAACTATGGCTACACCTTC. The chain employs TRBV9 and TRBJ1-2, with a possible D match to TRBD1 (5 bases). The V gene's germline CDR1 is SGDLS and CDR2 YYNGEE. This CDR3 spans 13 amino acids. V dropped 0 bases and J dropped 2 bases, with 5 bases sitting between them.

V and J are TRBV11-1 and TRBJ2-7; 11 bases map to TRBD1. The germline gives CDR1 SGHAT, CDR2 FQDESV (reference sequence). The CDR3 length is 14 residues. V trimming: 1 base; J trimming: 6 bases; junction bases outside the gene matches: 2. CDR3 sequence: CASSLGGTGGEQYF. The CDR3 DNA reads TGTGCCAGCAGCTTAGGCGGGACAGGGGGCGAGCAGTACTTC. Based on the CDR3 plus reference TRBV11-1 and TRBJ2-7, the full variable domain is EAEVAQSPRYKITEKSQAVAFWCDPISGHATLYWYRQILGQGPELLVQFQDESVVDDSQLPKDRFSAERLKGVDSTLKIQPAELGDSAMYLCASSLGGTGGEQYFGPGTRLTVT.

The chain employs TRBV10-2 and TRBJ2-7; the D is unclear. The germline CDR1 and CDR2 sequences are WSHSY and SAAADI. This CDR3 is 15 amino acids long. V dropped 5 bases and J dropped 0 bases, with 14 bases sitting between them. CDR3 nucleotides: TGCGCCAGCAGTATCGTGTTAGGGCTCTCCTACGAGCAGTACTTC. It yields the protein CASSIVLGLSYEQYF.

This clone has only one observation. This chain uses TRBV4-2 with TRBJ2-1, with a weak D call TRBD2 (7 bases). The ends were cut back, 3 bases at V and 10 bases at J, with 22 bases in the middle. The length of the CDR3 is 16 residues. The germline gives CDR1 LGHNA, CDR2 YNFKEQ. CDR3 sequence: CASSQGGRAVGREQFF. In DNA, the CDR3 is TGTGCCAGCAGCCAGGGGGGGCGGGCGGTAGGTCGGGAGCAGTTCTTC.

This clone rates as hyperexpanded. The rearrangement joins TRBV7-6 to TRBJ1-2; D unresolved. Germline CDR1 and CDR2: SGHVS and FNYEAQ. V gave up 1 base and J gave up 6 bases, with 15 bases separating them. CDR3 size: 15 residues. The CDR3 DNA is TGTGCCAGCAGCTTAGGATTCCTTTGCAATAATGGCTACACCTTC. Translation: CASSLGFLCNNGYTF.

By share, this clone counts as medium-sized. This chain joins TRBV7-2 and TRBJ1-4; D unclear. V was trimmed by 8 bases and J by 7 bases, leaving 8 bases between them. CDR3 length: 11 residues. The V gene's germline CDR1 is SGHTA and CDR2 FQGNSA. The CDR3 here is CASAEGEKLFF. DNA of the CDR3: TGTGCCAGCGCCGAGGGTGAAAAACTGTTTTTT.

The gene calls are TRBV5-5 and TRBJ2-6; no definite D call. CDR1 is SGHKS and CDR2 is YYEKEE in the germline V gene (reference sequence). The CDR3 sequence is 16 residues long. V was trimmed by 1 base and J by 0 bases, leaving 8 bases between them. As DNA, the CDR3 is TGTGCCAGCAGCTTGTCGGCGCGCTCTGGGGCCAACGTCCTGACTTTC. This codes for CASSLSARSGANVLTF.

V usage is TRBV12-5 and J usage is TRBJ2-7, with 8 bases aligning to TRBD1. V gave up 4 bases and J gave up 1 base; unmatched junction bases: 9. Germline V CDR1 and CDR2: LGHNT, FRNRAP. This CDR3 region has 16 residues. CDR3 loop: CASGSRTGIGSYEQYF. In nucleotides, the CDR3 is TGTGCTAGTGGTTCGAGGACAGGGATAGGGTCCTACGAGCAGTACTTC.

The chain recombines TRBV21-1 with TRBJ1-3; TRBD1 reflects the table's D call only, with no check against the DNA. TRBV21-1 is an annotated pseudogene. The CDR3 extends over 16 amino acids. This CDR3 is CASSKDRDRAGNTIYF. The CDR3 DNA sequence: TGTGCCAGCAGCAAAGACCGGGACAGAGCTGGAAACACCATATATTTT.

The chain recombines TRBV5-5 with TRBJ2-5, with D hard to call. Trimming left V 4 bases short and J 5 bases short, with 12 bases between. This CDR3 contains 13 residues. Germline V gives CDR1 SGHKS, CDR2 YYEKEE (reference sequence). In DNA form, the CDR3 reads TGTGCCAGCAGCCCTATCTTTGAGGAGACCCAGTACTTC. The encoded protein is CASSPIFEETQYF.

This clone was observed a handful of times. The V and J genes are TRBV7-9 and TRBJ1-2; D gene unclear. The CDR3 is 13 amino acids. V lost 8 bases and J 4 bases, leaving 14 bases between the germline ends. Looked up from germline, CDR1 is SEHNR and CDR2 is FQNEAQ (reference sequence). This chain's CDR3 is CASLGTGFYGYTF. The CDR3 DNA reads TGTGCCAGCCTTGGTACGGGGTTCTATGGCTACACCTTC.

This clone is a singleton in its sample. The chain combines TRBV9 with TRBJ2-5; D uncertain. The CDR3 consists of 15 residues. Germline CDR1 SGDLS, CDR2 YYNGEE. V gave up 2 bases and J gave up 1 base, with 12 bases separating them. The CDR3 DNA reads as TGTGCCAGCAGCGTGTCAGGAGACTCCCAAGAGACCCAGTACTTC. Residues: CASSVSGDSQETQYF.

This chain uses TRBV5-6 with TRBJ1-3, with a possible D match to TRBD1 (6 bases). The CDR3 has 17 amino acids. Germline CDR1 is SGHDT and CDR2 is YYEEEE. Trimming removed 1 base at V and 0 bases at J, with 14 bases between. The CDR3 loop is CASSLYGQINSGNTIYF. The CDR3 nucleotides are TGTGCCAGCAGCTTGTACGGACAGATTAACTCTGGAAACACCATATATTTT. Combining the CDR3 with reference TRBV5-6 and TRBJ1-3 gives the whole variable domain DAGVTQSPTHLIKTRGQQVTLRCSPKSGHDTVSWYQQALGQGPQFIFQYYEEEERQRGNFPDRFSGHQFPNYSSELNVNALLLGDSALYLCASSLYGQINSGNTIYFGEGSWLTVV.

This clone was recorded a few times. The chain employs TRBV21-1 and TRBJ2-7; the table's D call TRBD2 went unverified against the DNA. TRBV21-1 is classified as a pseudogene. There are 16 residues in the CDR3. CDR3 nucleotide sequence: TGTGCCAGCAGCAAAGAAAAGCCCCCTTCGCGGTACGAGCAGTACGTC. As protein: CASSKEKPPSRYEQYV.

This clone has only a few counts. The chain has TRBV4-2 and TRBJ2-7, with TRBD1 matching over 9 bases. V shed 3 bases, J shed 4 bases, and the junction held 7 bases outside the gene matches. The CDR3 has 15 amino acids. Germline lookup yields CDR1 LGHNA and CDR2 YNFKEQ. CDR3 DNA: TGTGCCAGCAGCCATGAACAGGGGGCCGGGTACGAGCAGTACTTC. It is translated as CASSHEQGAGYEQYF.

This clone was observed a single time. CDR3 residues: CASSYGLQETQYF. CDR3 bases: TGCGCCAGCAGCTACGGGCTACAAGAGACCCAGTACTTC. This rearrangement joins TRBV5-1 to TRBJ2-5; D unclear. This CDR3 has 13 residues. Trimming took off 3 bases at V and 2 bases at J, with 8 bases between the two ends. CDR1 and CDR2 (germline): SGHRS, YFSETQ.

The chain joins TRBV4-1 to TRBJ2-7; 10 bases fit TRBD1. This CDR3 spans 16 amino acids. The V gene end was trimmed by 1 base and the J gene end by 1 base; junction bases not matched to a gene: 4. In germline, CDR1 is MGHRA, CDR2 YSYEKL. This CDR3 is CASSQVLGQGSYEQYF. CDR3 nucleotide sequence: TGCGCCAGCAGCCAAGTGTTGGGACAGGGGTCCTACGAGCAGTACTTC.

The chain couples TRBV7-9 to TRBJ1-1; no definite D call. The CDR3 loop spans 12 amino acids. The germline gives CDR1 SEHNR, CDR2 FQNEAQ (reference sequence). Trimming pared 5 bases from V and 8 bases from J, leaving 12 bases between. In DNA, the CDR3 is TGTGCCAGCAGCCCTGATATGAGAGAAGCTTTCTTT. Its protein product is CASSPDMREAFF.

V is TRBV6-1 and J is TRBJ1-2; a weak D match, TRBD1 (6 bases). The CDR3 covers 12 residues. Germline V CDR1 and CDR2: MNHNS, SASEGT. V gave up 8 bases and J gave up 8 bases, with 15 bases separating them. This chain's CDR3 is CASEGDRRGYTF. The CDR3 DNA sequence: TGTGCCAGCGAGGGGGATCGACGAGGCTACACCTTC.

The rearrangement uses TRBV6-4 and TRBJ2-1; no definite D call. Trimming pared 4 bases from V and 0 bases from J, leaving 7 bases between. The CDR3 spans 14 residues. Germline assignment: CDR1 MRHNA and CDR2 SNTAGT. The CDR3 sequence: CASSVGGSYNEQFF. The CDR3, as DNA: TGTGCCAGCAGTGTGGGTGGCTCCTACAATGAGCAGTTCTTC.

The chain joins TRBV4-3 to TRBJ2-2; D may be TRBD2 (5 bases). CDR3 length: 16 residues. The germline gives CDR1 LGHNA, CDR2 YSLEER. Trimming cost V 0 bases and J 3 bases, with 11 bases left between them. The DNA of the CDR3 is TGCGCCAGCAGCCAAGATCGAGGGTGGGACACCGGGGAGCTGTTTTTT. It encodes CASSQDRGWDTGELFF.

The chain has TRBV6-1 and TRBJ1-1; D not certain. V shed 4 bases and J shed 4 bases, with 13 bases lying between them. Per germline, CDR1 MNHNS and CDR2 SASEGT. The CDR3 spans 14 residues. The CDR3 sequence is CASSAEIRGTEAFF. In DNA form, the CDR3 reads TGTGCCAGCAGTGCGGAGATACGGGGCACTGAAGCTTTCTTT.

The chain recombines TRBV12-2 with TRBJ1-1. TRBV12-2 is annotated as a pseudogene. The CDR3 runs 15 residues. DNA for the CDR3: TGTGCAAGTCGCTTAGAGGGACGGTCGAACACTGAAGCTTTCTTT. This translates into CASRLEGRSNTEAFF.